This TCR beta chain was captured in a study of blood T cell repertoires in COVID-19. Study as a whole: The United States, Italy and Spain supplied acute and convalescent COVID-19 samples. PBMCs, B-cell-depleted T cells, or T cells were the source of the cDNA or gDNA that made up the material.

CDR1 is SGDLS, CDR2 YYNGEE, per germline. The length of the CDR3 is 18 residues. V dropped 0 bases and J dropped 0; count of bases not matched to a gene: 10. In the original analysis: From reference gene primer amplification, estimates of nucleated cell counts were derived. The data were produced by immunoSEQ multiplex PCR, yet TCRdb's version contains in-frame clones alone and is incomplete. The V and J calls and clone size were taken over from that table, and D and trimming were inferred from the DNA. The sample contains 270,000 or so clones, approximately 89% of which appear only once. One Seattle source followed patients from active infection through their disease course.

The clonotype comes from a woman in her twenties or thirties with COVID-19, enrolled during active disease. The sequenced material came from peripheral blood. V is TRBV9 and J is TRBJ2-3, with TRBD2 matching 7 bases. CDR3 protein: CASSVVGGWDYSTDTQYF. For the CDR3, the DNA is TGTGCCAGCAGCGTAGTCGGGGGGTGGGATTATAGCACAGATACGCAGTATTTT.